This T cell receptor beta chain appears in the sequencing data of a study of follicular helper T cells after annual influenza vaccination. Study outcomes and limitations: Productive TCRB sequences came from only roughly 8.5-23% of cells.

Data came from immunoSEQ multiplex PCR; TCRdb stores just in-frame clones and leaves some out. The sample lists 28,000 or so clones, 80% to 90% seen once, with roughly 1.1% in the top ten. As regards this clone: The antigen remains undetermined.

V gave up 4 bases and J gave up 1 base, with 10 bases separating them. Germline assignment: CDR1 MGHRA and CDR2 YSYEKL. The CDR3 totals 14 residues. Indicated time point: 2014-2015 season, pre-vaccination. Vaccine contraindications, substance abuse, HIV/AIDS, active malignancy and active illness excluded donors. This sequence was found in an adult who received the influenza vaccine. The V gene is TRBV4-1, the J gene TRBJ1-1; D is perhaps TRBD1 (5 bases). The source was CXCR5+ CD38- circulating T follicular helper cells from blood, collected on the day of influenza vaccination. Subset denoted: circulating Tfh, non-naive CD4+CXCR5+PD-1+ (ICOS+CD38+ or ICOS-CD38-). The CDR3 sequence is CASSRSRENTEAFF. As DNA, the CDR3 is TGCGCCAGCAGCCGCAGCAGGGAGAACACTGAAGCTTTCTTT.